This T cell receptor (beta chain) was captured by sequencing in a study of blood T cells in healthy people across ages. Study-level findings and limits: Greater diversity and more naive CD4+ cells were seen in long-lived donors than in aged donors.

Primers used in a second PCR of roughly 6 to 11 cycles were a sample-barcoded 5' primer and a J-beta primer mix. TCRdb reprocessed the 5' RACE reads with MiXCR, giving one entry per CDR3 protein. The sample lists around 520,000 distinct CDR3 sequences; around a quarter were seen once. This clonotype has a handful of counts. Its antigen is as yet unknown. V trimming: 6 bases; J trimming: 7 bases; junction bases outside the gene matches: 8. This CDR3 has 14 residues. Germline CDR1 reads MRHNA; CDR2 reads SNTAGT. These records were also assigned to another study, of T cells of mothers and their children. That publication notes: When the second PCR was run, its M1S primer added sample barcodes and 2-4 random nucleotides. The authors found no persistent microchimeric T cell clones.

The receptor comes from a boy aged 2 to 9 in good health. V usage is TRBV6-4 and J usage is TRBJ2-2, with TRBD1 identical over 7 bases. Sequences were obtained from blood. The CDR3 reads CASSRQGVSGELFF. The CDR3 nucleotides are TGTGCCAGCAGCAGACAGGGAGTCAGCGGGGAGCTGTTTTTT.